A selection of T cell receptor beta chains follows, all from one sample in a study of cytomegalovirus exposure and HLA in healthy donors. Libraries were prepared by immunoSEQ multiplex PCR; TCRdb keeps only in-frame clonotypes and omits some of them. The table includes approximately 130,000 clones, 70% to 75% detected once. What was sequenced was PBMCs. These receptors originate from a man younger than 45 in good health and CMV-seronegative. Both conserved end residues are part of each CDR3. D genes are given only for firm matches. Not every row has a clone size; where given, it reads once, few, many or a size class.

cdr3_length	clone_size	d_call	v_call	j_call	cdr3_aa	cdr3_nt
17	-	TRBD2	TRBV4-3	TRBJ2-1	CASSQARGTSDYNEQFF	TGCGCCAGCAGCCAAGCCCGGGGCACTAGCGACTACAATGAGCAGTTCTTC
11	-	-	TRBV30	TRBJ1-1	CAWQVNTEAFF	TGTGCCTGGCAGGTGAACACTGAAGCTTTCTTT
14	-	-	TRBV30	TRBJ2-7	CAWRPRDLAYEQYF	TGTGCCTGGAGACCCCGGGACTTAGCCTACGAGCAGTACTTC
14	few	TRBD1	TRBV4-3	TRBJ2-7	CASSPSWDSYEQYF	TGCGCCAGCAGCCCTAGCTGGGACAGCTACGAGCAGTACTTC
13	-	TRBD1	TRBV29-1	TRBJ2-5	CSVVGQGQETQYF	TGCAGCGTTGTAGGACAGGGGCAAGAGACCCAGTACTTC
14	few	TRBD2	TRBV28	TRBJ2-7	CASTVGTSSYEQYF	TGTGCCAGCACGGTGGGGACTAGCAGCTACGAGCAGTACTTC
13	-	-	TRBV29-1	TRBJ2-7	CSVSPDFSYEQYF	TGCAGCGTTAGCCCAGACTTCTCCTACGAGCAGTACTTC
14	-	-	TRBV4-3	TRBJ2-7	CASSQGGTTYEQYF	TGCGCCAGCAGCCAAGGGGGCACCACCTACGAGCAGTACTTC
14	-	-	TRBV6-1	TRBJ2-7	CASSDRLTTYEQYF	TGTGCCAGCAGTGATAGGTTGACTACTTACGAGCAGTACTTC
18	-	TRBD2	TRBV28	TRBJ2-3	CASSLHLAMAGDGDTQYF	TGTGCCAGCAGTTTACATCTTGCTATGGCGGGAGATGGTGATACGCAGTATTTT
13	-	-	TRBV14	TRBJ2-7	CASSQVTGTEQYF	TGTGCCAGCAGCCAAGTTACAGGGACCGAGCAGTACTTC
13	-	TRBD2	TRBV27	TRBJ2-1	CASTVSGGNEQFF	TGTGCCAGCACCGTGTCGGGAGGGAATGAGCAGTTCTTC
18	-	-	TRBV29-1	TRBJ2-3	CSVPTTDRAFQEGNTQYF	TGCAGCGTTCCGACTACTGACAGGGCCTTTCAGGAGGGTAATACGCAGTATTTT
15	-	TRBD1	TRBV11-3	TRBJ2-1	CASSRDRGEHNEQFF	TGTGCCAGCAGCCGGGACAGGGGGGAACACAATGAGCAGTTCTTC
18	-	TRBD2	TRBV18	TRBJ2-5	CASSPTIGTSGVLETQYF	TGTGCCAGCTCACCAACCATCGGGACTAGCGGGGTCCTCGAGACCCAGTACTTC
13	-	TRBD1	TRBV5-4	TRBJ2-3	CASSRDRGDTQYF	TGTGCCAGCAGCAGGGACAGAGGAGATACGCAGTATTTT
12	-	-	TRBV19	TRBJ1-2	CASSIPPYGYTF	TGTGCCAGTAGTATCCCCCCGTATGGCTACACCTTC
13	-	TRBD1	TRBV29-1	TRBJ2-3	CSVDGQGADTQYF	TGCAGCGTTGATGGGCAGGGGGCAGATACGCAGTATTTT
15	-	-	TRBV4-1	TRBJ2-7	CASSQVQGLLSEQYF	TGCGCCAGCAGCCAAGTTCAGGGCCTATTATCCGAGCAGTACTTC
17	-	TRBD2	TRBV5-6	TRBJ2-7	CASSLGLAGGFAHEQYF	TGTGCCAGCAGCCTGGGACTAGCGGGAGGGTTTGCCCACGAGCAGTACTTC
14	-	-	TRBV5-1	TRBJ1-4	CASSRFPANEKLFF	TGCGCCAGCAGCCGTTTCCCGGCTAATGAAAAACTGTTTTTT
14	few	-	TRBV7-2	TRBJ2-3	CASSLTPSTDTQYF	TGTGCCAGCAGCTTAACACCCAGCACAGATACGCAGTATTTT
13	-	-	TRBV5-1	TRBJ2-5	CASSLEHNRGQYF	TGCGCCAGCAGCTTGGAACACAATCGTGGCCAGTACTTC
15	-	TRBD2	TRBV18	TRBJ2-7	CASSPLAGPDYEQYF	TGTGCCAGCTCACCACTAGCGGGGCCCGACTACGAGCAGTACTTC
12	few	TRBD1	TRBV6-1	TRBJ1-2	CASSGQGEGYTF	TGTGCCAGCAGTGGGCAGGGGGAAGGCTACACCTTC
17	few	TRBD1	TRBV4-3	TRBJ2-7	CASSPDLGQGHSYEQYF	TGCGCCAGCAGCCCAGACTTAGGACAGGGACACTCCTACGAGCAGTACTTC
15	-	-	TRBV5-1	TRBJ1-5	CASSLMGASNQPQHF	TGCGCCAGCAGCTTAATGGGGGCAAGCAATCAGCCCCAGCATTTT
13	few	-	TRBV28	TRBJ2-7	CASSPPITGEQYF	TGTGCCAGCAGTCCCCCGATTACCGGGGAGCAGTACTTC
13	once	-	TRBV5-8	TRBJ1-2	CASRVGGVNGYTF	TGTGCCAGCAGGGTCGGGGGGGTGAATGGCTACACCTTC
12	few	-	TRBV5-6	TRBJ1-1	CASSFGVTEAFF	TGTGCCAGCAGCTTCGGAGTCACTGAAGCTTTCTTT
16	-	TRBD1	TRBV27	TRBJ1-5	CASSSTMDRANQPQHF	TGTGCCAGCAGTTCCACTATGGACAGGGCTAACCAGCCCCAGCATTTT
13	-	-	TRBV29-1	TRBJ1-2	CSVLGAFGYGYTF	TGCAGCGTTCTTGGGGCCTTCGGGTATGGCTACACCTTC
15	-	-	TRBV5-1	TRBJ2-7	CASSLEAGPTYEQYF	TGCGCCAGCAGCTTGGAGGCGGGACCCACCTACGAGCAGTACTTC
15	few	TRBD1	TRBV18	TRBJ1-2	CASSPPQGNQYGYTF	TGTGCCAGCTCACCCCCACAGGGGAACCAATATGGCTACACCTTC
13	-	-	TRBV29-1	TRBJ2-7	CSVETGRQYEQYF	TGCAGCGTTGAAACAGGGAGACAATACGAGCAGTACTTC
17	-	TRBD2	TRBV4-3	TRBJ2-3	CASSQDPLAGSTDTQYF	TGCGCCAGCAGCCAAGATCCTCTAGCGGGATCGACAGATACGCAGTATTTT
16	-	TRBD1	TRBV5-1	TRBJ2-7	CASSPTGKLGSYEQYF	TGCGCCAGCAGCCCGACAGGGAAGCTGGGCTCCTACGAGCAGTACTTC
13	-	-	TRBV10-2	TRBJ2-7	CASSEQGAYEQYF	TGCGCCAGCAGTGAGCAAGGGGCCTACGAGCAGTACTTC
15	once	-	TRBV7-9	TRBJ1-4	CASSLRETGDEKLFF	TGTGCCAGCAGCCTTAGGGAGACAGGAGATGAAAAACTGTTTTTT
12	-	-	TRBV6-6	TRBJ1-1	CASRKGGTEAFF	TGTGCCAGCCGGAAAGGGGGCACTGAAGCTTTCTTT
15	-	TRBD1	TRBV27	TRBJ1-5	CASSTTGGLNQPQHF	TGTGCCAGCAGTACCACAGGGGGCTTAAATCAGCCCCAGCATTTT
13	-	-	TRBV2	TRBJ1-1	CASSDTRNTEAFF	TGTGCCAGCAGTGACACCAGAAACACTGAAGCTTTCTTT
16	-	TRBD2	TRBV5-1	TRBJ2-7	CASSLAPSGLSYEQYF	TGCGCCAGCAGCTTGGCTCCTAGCGGGCTGTCCTACGAGCAGTACTTC
12	-	-	TRBV2	TRBJ2-7	CASRGNPYEQYF	TGTGCCAGCCGGGGGAACCCCTACGAGCAGTACTTC
16	-	-	TRBV5-1	TRBJ2-7	CASSLELAPSGGEQYF	TGCGCCAGCAGCTTGGAGTTGGCGCCCTCGGGTGGCGAGCAGTACTTC
15	-	-	TRBV7-9	TRBJ2-5	CASSTTGTVGETQYF	TGTGCCAGCAGCACGACCGGGACTGTGGGAGAGACCCAGTACTTC
15	-	TRBD1	TRBV2	TRBJ2-7	CASRRRQGDYYEQYF	TGTGCCAGCAGGAGGAGACAGGGCGATTACTACGAGCAGTACTTC
15	-	-	TRBV7-2	TRBJ1-5	CASSLVTESNQPQHF	TGTGCCAGCAGCTTGGTGACAGAATCTAATCAGCCCCAGCATTTT
12	-	-	TRBV29-1	TRBJ1-1	CSHTAGGTEAFF	TGCAGCCACACCGCCGGGGGGACTGAAGCTTTCTTT
15	-	TRBD1	TRBV5-1	TRBJ2-7	CASSWTGTGNHEQYF	TGCGCCAGCAGCTGGACCGGGACAGGGAATCACGAGCAGTACTTC
13	-	-	TRBV6-1	TRBJ1-1	CASSVEFGTEAFF	TGTGCCAGCAGTGTGGAGTTCGGAACTGAAGCTTTCTTT